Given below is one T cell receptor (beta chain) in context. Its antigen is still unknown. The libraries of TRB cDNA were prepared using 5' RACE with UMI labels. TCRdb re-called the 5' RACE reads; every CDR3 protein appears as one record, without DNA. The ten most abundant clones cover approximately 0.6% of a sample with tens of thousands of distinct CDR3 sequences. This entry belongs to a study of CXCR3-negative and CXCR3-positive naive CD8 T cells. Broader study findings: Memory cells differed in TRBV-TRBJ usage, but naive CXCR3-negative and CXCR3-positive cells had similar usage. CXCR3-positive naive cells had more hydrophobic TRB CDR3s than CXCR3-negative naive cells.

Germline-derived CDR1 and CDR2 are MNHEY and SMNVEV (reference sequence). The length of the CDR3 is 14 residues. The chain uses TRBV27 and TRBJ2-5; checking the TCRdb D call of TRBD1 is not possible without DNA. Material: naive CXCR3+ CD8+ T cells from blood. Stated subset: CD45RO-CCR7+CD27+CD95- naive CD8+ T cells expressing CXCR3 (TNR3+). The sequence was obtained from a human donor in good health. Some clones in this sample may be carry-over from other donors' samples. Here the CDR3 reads CASTNLAREETQYF.